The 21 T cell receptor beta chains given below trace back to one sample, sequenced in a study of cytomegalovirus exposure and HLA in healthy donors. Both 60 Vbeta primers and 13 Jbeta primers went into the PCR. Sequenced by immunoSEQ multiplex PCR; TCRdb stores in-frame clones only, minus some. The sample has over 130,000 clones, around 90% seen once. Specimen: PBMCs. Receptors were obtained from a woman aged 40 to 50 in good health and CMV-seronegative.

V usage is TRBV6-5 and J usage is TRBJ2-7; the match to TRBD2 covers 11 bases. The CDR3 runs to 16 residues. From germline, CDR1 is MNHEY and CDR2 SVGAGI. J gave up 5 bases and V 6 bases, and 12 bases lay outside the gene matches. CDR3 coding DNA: TGTGCCAGCAGATACAGTCTAGCGGGGGGCTGGAACGAGCAGTACTTC. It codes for CASRYSLAGGWNEQYF.

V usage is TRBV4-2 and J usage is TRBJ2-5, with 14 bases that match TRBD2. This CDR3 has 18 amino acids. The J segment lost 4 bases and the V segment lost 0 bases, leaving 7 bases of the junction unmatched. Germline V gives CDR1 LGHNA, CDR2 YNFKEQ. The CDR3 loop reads CASSQDRLAGGGGETQYF. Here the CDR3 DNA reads TGTGCCAGCAGCCAAGATCGACTAGCGGGAGGGGGAGGAGAGACCCAGTACTTC.

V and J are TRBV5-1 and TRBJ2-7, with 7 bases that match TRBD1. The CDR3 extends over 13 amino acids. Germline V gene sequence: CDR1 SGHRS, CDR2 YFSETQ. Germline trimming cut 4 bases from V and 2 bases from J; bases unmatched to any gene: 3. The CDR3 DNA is TGCGCCAGCAGCGACGGACAGGCCTACGAGCAGTACTTC. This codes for CASSDGQAYEQYF. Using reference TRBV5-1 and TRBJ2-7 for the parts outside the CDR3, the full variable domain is KAGVTQTPRYLIKTRGQQVTLSCSPISGHRSVSWYQQTPGQGLQFLFEYFSETQRNKGNFPGRFSGRQFSNSRSEMNVSTLELGDSALYLCASSDGQAYEQYFGPGTRLTVT.

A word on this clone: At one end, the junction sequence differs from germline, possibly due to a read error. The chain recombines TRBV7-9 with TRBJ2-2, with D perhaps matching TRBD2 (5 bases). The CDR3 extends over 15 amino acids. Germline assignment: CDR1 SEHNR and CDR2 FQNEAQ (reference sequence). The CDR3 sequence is CSSSPSRAGTGELFF. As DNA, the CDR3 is TGTTCCAGCAGCCCTAGTAGGGCGGGCACCGGGGAGCTGTTTTTT.

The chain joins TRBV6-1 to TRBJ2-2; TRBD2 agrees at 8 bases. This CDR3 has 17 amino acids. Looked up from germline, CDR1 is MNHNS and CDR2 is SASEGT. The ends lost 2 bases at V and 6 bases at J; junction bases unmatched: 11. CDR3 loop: CASSERRVAGYPGELFF. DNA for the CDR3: TGTGCCAGCAGTGAACGCAGAGTAGCGGGGTATCCCGGGGAGCTGTTTTTT.

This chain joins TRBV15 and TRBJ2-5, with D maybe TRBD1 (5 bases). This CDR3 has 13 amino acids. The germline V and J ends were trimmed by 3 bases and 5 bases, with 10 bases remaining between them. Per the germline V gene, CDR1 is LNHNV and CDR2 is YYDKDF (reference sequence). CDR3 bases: TGTGCCACCAGCAGGGGGCCGAGTGAGACCCAGTACTTC. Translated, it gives CATSRGPSETQYF.

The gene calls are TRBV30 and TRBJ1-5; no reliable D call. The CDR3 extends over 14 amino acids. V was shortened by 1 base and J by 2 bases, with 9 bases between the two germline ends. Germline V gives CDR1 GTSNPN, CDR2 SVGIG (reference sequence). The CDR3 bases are TGTGCCTGGAGTGGACGGGTGGGCAATCAGCCCCAGCATTTT. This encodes CAWSGRVGNQPQHF.

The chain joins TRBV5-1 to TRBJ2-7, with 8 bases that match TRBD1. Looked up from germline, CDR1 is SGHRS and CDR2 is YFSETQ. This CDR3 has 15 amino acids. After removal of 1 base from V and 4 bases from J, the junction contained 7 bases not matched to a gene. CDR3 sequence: CASSLTPTGEYEQYF. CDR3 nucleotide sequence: TGCGCCAGCAGCTTGACCCCGACAGGGGAGTACGAGCAGTACTTC. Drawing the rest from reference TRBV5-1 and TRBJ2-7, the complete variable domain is KAGVTQTPRYLIKTRGQQVTLSCSPISGHRSVSWYQQTPGQGLQFLFEYFSETQRNKGNFPGRFSGRQFSNSRSEMNVSTLELGDSALYLCASSLTPTGEYEQYFGPGTRLTVT.

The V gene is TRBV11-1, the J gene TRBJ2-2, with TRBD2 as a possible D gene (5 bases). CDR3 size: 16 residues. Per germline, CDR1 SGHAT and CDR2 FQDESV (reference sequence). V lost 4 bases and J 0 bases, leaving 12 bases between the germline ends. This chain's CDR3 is CASSSSTGANTGELFF. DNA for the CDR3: TGTGCCAGCAGCTCTTCAACCGGGGCGAACACCGGGGAGCTGTTTTTT.

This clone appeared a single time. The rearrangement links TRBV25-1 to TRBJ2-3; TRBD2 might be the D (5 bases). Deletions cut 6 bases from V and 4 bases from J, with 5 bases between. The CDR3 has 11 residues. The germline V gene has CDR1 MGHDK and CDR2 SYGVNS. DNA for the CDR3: TGTGCCAGCAGGAGGGCAGATACGCAGTATTTT. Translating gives CASRRADTQYF.

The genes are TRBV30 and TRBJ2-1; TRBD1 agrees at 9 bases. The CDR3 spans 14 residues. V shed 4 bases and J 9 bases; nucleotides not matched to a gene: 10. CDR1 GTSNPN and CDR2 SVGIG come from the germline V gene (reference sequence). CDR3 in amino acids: CAWTWDRAEGEQFF. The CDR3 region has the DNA TGTGCCTGGACCTGGGACAGGGCGGAGGGTGAGCAGTTCTTC.

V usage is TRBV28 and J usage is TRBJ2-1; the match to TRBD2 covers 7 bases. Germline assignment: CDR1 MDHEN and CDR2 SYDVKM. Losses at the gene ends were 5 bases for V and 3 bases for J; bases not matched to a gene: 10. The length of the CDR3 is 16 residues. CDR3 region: CASSPPSGLFYNEQFF. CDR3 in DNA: TGTGCCAGCAGTCCACCTAGCGGACTATTCTACAATGAGCAGTTCTTC.

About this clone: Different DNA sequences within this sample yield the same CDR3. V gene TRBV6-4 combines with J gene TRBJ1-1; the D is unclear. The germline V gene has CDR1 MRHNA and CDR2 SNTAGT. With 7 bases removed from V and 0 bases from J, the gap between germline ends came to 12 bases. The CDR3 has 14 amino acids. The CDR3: CASTMDSMNTEAFF. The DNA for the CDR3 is TGTGCCAGCACCATGGACTCGATGAACACTGAAGCTTTCTTT.

The CDR3 loop reads CASSPGVGTEAFF. The CDR3, as DNA: TGTGCCAGCTCGCCGGGGGTGGGAACTGAAGCTTTCTTT. The V and J genes are TRBV11-3 and TRBJ1-1; weak D call: TRBD1 (5 bases). V dropped 8 bases and J dropped 5 bases, with 15 bases sitting between them. Germline-derived CDR1 and CDR2 are SGHNT and YENEEA. This CDR3 contains 13 residues.

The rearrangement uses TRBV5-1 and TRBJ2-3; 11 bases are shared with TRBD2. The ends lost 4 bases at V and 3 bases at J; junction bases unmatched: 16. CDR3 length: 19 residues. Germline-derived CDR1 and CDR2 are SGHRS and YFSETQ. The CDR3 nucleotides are TGCGCCAGCAGCCGTAGTCCCCCCGTAGCGGGAGGGCCAACAGATACGCAGTATTTT. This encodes CASSRSPPVAGGPTDTQYF.

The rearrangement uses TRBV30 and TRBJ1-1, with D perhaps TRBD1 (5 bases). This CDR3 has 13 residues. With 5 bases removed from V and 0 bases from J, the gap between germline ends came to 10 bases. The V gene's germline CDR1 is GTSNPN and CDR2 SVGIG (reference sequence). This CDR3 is CAWRGTVNTEAFF. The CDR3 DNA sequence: TGTGCCTGGCGCGGGACGGTGAACACTGAAGCTTTCTTT.

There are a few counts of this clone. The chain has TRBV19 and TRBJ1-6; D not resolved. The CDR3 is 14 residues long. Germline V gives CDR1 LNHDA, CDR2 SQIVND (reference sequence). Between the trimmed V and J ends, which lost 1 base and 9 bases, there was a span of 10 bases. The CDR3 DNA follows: TGTGCCAGTAGTATAGGAGAACTGCGTTCACCCCTCCACTTT. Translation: CASSIGELRSPLHF.

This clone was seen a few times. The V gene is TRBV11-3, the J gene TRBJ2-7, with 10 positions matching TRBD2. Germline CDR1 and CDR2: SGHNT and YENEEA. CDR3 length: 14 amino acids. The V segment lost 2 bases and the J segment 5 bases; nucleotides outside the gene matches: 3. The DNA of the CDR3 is TGTGCCAGCAGCTTACTAGCGGGAGTGAACGAGCAGTACTTC. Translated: CASSLLAGVNEQYF.

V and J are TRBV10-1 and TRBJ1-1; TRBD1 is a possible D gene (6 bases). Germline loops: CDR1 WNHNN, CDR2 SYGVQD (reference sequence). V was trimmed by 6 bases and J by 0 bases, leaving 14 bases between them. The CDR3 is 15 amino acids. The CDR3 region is CASSPDSFMNTEAFF. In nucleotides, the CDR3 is TGCGCCAGCAGCCCGGACAGCTTCATGAACACTGAAGCTTTCTTT.

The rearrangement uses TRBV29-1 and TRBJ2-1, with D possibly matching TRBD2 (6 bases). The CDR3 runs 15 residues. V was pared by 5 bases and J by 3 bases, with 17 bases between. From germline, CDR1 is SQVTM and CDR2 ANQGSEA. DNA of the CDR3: TGCAGCGTTATTCCCGGGGGTAGCGGCTACAATGAGCAGTTCTTC. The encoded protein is CSVIPGGSGYNEQFF.

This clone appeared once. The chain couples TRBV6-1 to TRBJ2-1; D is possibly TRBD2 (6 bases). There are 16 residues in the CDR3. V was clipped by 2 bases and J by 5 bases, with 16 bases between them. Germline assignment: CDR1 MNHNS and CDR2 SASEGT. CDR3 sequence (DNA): TGTGCCAGCAGTGAATCCTTCGGGACTGGTAACAATGAGCAGTTCTTC. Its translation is CASSESFGTGNNEQFF.